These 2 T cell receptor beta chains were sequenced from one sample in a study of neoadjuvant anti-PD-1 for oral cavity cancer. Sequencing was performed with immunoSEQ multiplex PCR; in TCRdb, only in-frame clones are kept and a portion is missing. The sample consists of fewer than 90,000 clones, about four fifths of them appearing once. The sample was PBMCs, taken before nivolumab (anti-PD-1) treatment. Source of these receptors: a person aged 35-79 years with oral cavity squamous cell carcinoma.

The CDR3 here is CASGDSFAANEKLFF. CDR3 sequence (DNA): TGTGCCAGCGGGGACAGTTTTGCCGCAAATGAAAAACTGTTTTTT. This chain joins TRBV6-5 and TRBJ1-4, with TRBD1 matching 7 bases. V dropped 8 bases and J dropped 5; count of bases not matched to a gene: 11. The CDR3 covers 15 residues. Looked up from germline, CDR1 is MNHEY and CDR2 is SVGAGI.

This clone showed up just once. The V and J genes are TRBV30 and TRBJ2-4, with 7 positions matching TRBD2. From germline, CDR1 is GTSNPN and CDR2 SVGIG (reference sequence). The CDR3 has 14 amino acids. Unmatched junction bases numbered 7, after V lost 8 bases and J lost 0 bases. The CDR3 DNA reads TGTGCCGGAGGCGGGGGACTAGCCAAAAACATTCAGTACTTC. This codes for CAGGGGLAKNIQYF.